Listed here are 10 T cell receptor beta chains from one sample, sequenced in a study of a mutant IDH1 vaccine in newly diagnosed glioma. Sequencing used immunoSEQ multiplex PCR; TCRdb keeps in-frame clones, though not all of them. Among 50,000 to 65,000 clones listed, roughly 90% were seen once. Time point given: week 35, safety follow-up. Each dose of the vaccine consisted of 300 ug of mutant IDH1 20-mer peptide, with topical imiquimod. Antigen specificity for these receptors is unknown. The sample consisted of PBMCs, taken from a glioma patient whose treatment included an IDH1 peptide vaccine. These receptors originate from a middle-aged man with glioma.

V is TRBV29-1 and J is TRBJ2-7; 8 positions agree with TRBD2. Germline V gene sequence: CDR1 SQVTM, CDR2 ANQGSEA. This CDR3 has 15 residues. The V gene end was trimmed by 0 bases and the J gene end by 4 bases; junction bases not matched to a gene: 8. CDR3 bases: TGCAGCGTTGAAGACCCGAGCGGGAGAGTGTACGAGCAGTACTTC. It encodes CSVEDPSGRVYEQYF.

J is TRBJ1-1 and V is TRBV6-1, with a possible D match to TRBD1 (5 bases). The CDR3 spans 14 residues. V lost 5 bases, J lost 0 bases, and 10 bases lay in between. CDR1 and CDR2 (germline): MNHNS, SASEGT. DNA of the CDR3: TGTGCCAGCAGTAAGACAGACATGAACACTGAAGCTTTCTTT. This sequence encodes CASSKTDMNTEAFF.

The CDR3 sequence: CSASQTGEAFF. CDR3 bases: TGCAGTGCTTCCCAGACAGGGGAGGCTTTCTTT. The V and J genes are TRBV20-1 and TRBJ1-1, with 8 nucleotides matching TRBD1. This CDR3 is built from 11 residues. Looked up from germline, CDR1 is DFQATT and CDR2 is SNEGSKA (reference sequence). V was pared by 5 bases and J by 11 bases, with 7 bases of the junction left unmatched.

The J gene is TRBJ1-2, the V gene TRBV5-5; tentative D call: TRBD1 (5 bases). Trimming shortened V by 3 bases and J by 4 bases, and 13 bases separated the two germline ends. The CDR3 length is 14 residues. Germline V gene lookup returns CDR1 SGHKS and CDR2 YYEKEE (reference sequence). The CDR3 DNA follows: TGTGCCAGCAGCTGGGGGGGAGCAGGCTATGGCTACACCTTC. Translating gives CASSWGGAGYGYTF.

In this sample, this clone turned up a few times. V is TRBV5-1 and J is TRBJ1-2; 8 positions match TRBD1. Trimming cost V 4 bases and J 7 bases; bases outside gene matches: 9. This CDR3 has 14 amino acids. Germline CDR1 SGHRS, CDR2 YFSETQ. The CDR3, as DNA: TGCGCCAGCAGCGAACAACAGGGGGAGGGTGGCTACACCTTC. Its protein product is CASSEQQGEGGYTF.

The chain employs TRBV6-1 and TRBJ1-5; D remains unclear. The germline V gene encodes CDR1 MNHNS and CDR2 SASEGT. This CDR3 has 14 residues. Between the trimmed V and J ends, which lost 5 bases and 3 bases, there was a span of 11 bases. This CDR3 reads CASSIRGPNQPQHF. The CDR3 DNA follows: TGTGCCAGCAGTATCCGCGGCCCCAATCAGCCCCAGCATTTT.

The chain links TRBV13 to TRBJ1-2, with 9 bases fitting TRBD1. The CDR3 is 16 amino acids. Trimming removed 1 base from V and 7 bases from J; junction bases left unmatched: 10. The V gene's germline CDR1 is PRHDT and CDR2 FYEKMQ (reference sequence). CDR3 loop: CASSLVTQGAVGGYTF. Here the CDR3 DNA reads TGTGCCAGCAGCTTAGTAACACAGGGGGCTGTCGGTGGCTACACCTTC. Filled out from reference TRBV13 and TRBJ1-2, the complete variable domain reads AAGVIQSPRHLIKEKRETATLKCYPIPRHDTVYWYQQGPGQDPQFLISFYEKMQSDKGSIPDRFSAQQFSDYHSELNMSSLELGDSALYFCASSLVTQGAVGGYTFGSGTRLTVV.

The genes are TRBV5-4 and TRBJ2-6; tentatively, D is TRBD1 or TRBD2 (5 bases each). Germline V gene sequence: CDR1 SGHNT, CDR2 YYREEE (reference sequence). This CDR3 has 14 amino acids. Trimming removed 3 bases at V and 4 bases at J, with 8 bases between. CDR3: CASSWWGGANVLTF. The CDR3 DNA follows: TGTGCCAGCAGCTGGTGGGGGGGGGCCAACGTCCTGACTTTC.

The rearrangement uses TRBV5-4 and TRBJ1-1; 8 nucleotides match TRBD1. The junction had 7 bases not matched to a gene; V was cut back by 3 bases and J by 0 bases. CDR3 length: 16 amino acids. Germline V CDR1 and CDR2: SGHNT, YYREEE (reference sequence). This chain's CDR3 is CASSSSGGFMNTEAFF. CDR3 DNA sequence: TGTGCCAGCAGCTCATCAGGGGGCTTCATGAACACTGAAGCTTTCTTT.

The chain employs TRBV7-8 and TRBJ2-7; no definite D call. The CDR3 is made up of 15 amino acids. V was trimmed by 5 bases and J by 1 base, leaving 15 bases between them. Germline-derived CDR1 and CDR2 are SGHVS and FQNEAQ. DNA for the CDR3: TGTGCCAGCAGCCATACTGGCCTCCTGTCCTACGAGCAGTACTTC. Amino acids: CASSHTGLLSYEQYF. Combining the CDR3 with reference TRBV7-8 and TRBJ2-7 gives the whole variable domain GAGVSQSPRYKVAKRGQDVALRCDPISGHVSLFWYQQALGQGPEFLTYFQNEAQLDKSGLPSDRFFAERPEGSVSTLKIQRTQQEDSAVYLCASSHTGLLSYEQYFGPGTRLTVT.